These T cell receptor beta chains were read from a single sample in a study of beta chain features in type 1 diabetes. TCRdb's table, derived via immunoSEQ multiplex PCR, lists solely in-frame clones and lacks some. The profile covers 400,000 to 550,000 clones, with about an eighth appearing a single time and around 0.05% taken by the ten largest. The specimen sequenced was naive CD4+ T cells from blood. The source is a woman aged 18-35 years in good health. The CDR3 runs from the conserved cysteine through the conserved F or W. The D gene is left open where the match is weak. Size is omitted from some rows. Given values are once, few, many or a class for expanded clones.

V gene	D gene	J gene	clone size	CDR3 length	CDR3 DNA	CDR3 protein
TRBV25-1	-	TRBJ2-2	few	14	TGTGCCAGCAGTGAGAGTGGCCGGGCCGGGGAGCTGTTTTTT	CASSESGRAGELFF
TRBV18	-	TRBJ2-7	-	15	TGTGCCAGCTCACCTTATGGCGGAGGGGCCTACGAGCAGTACTTC	CASSPYGGGAYEQYF
TRBV5-6	-	TRBJ2-7	-	15	TGTGCCAGCAGCGGACAACCGCAGGGCTCCTACGAGCAGTACTTC	CASSGQPQGSYEQYF
TRBV6-5	TRBD1	TRBJ1-5	-	14	TGTGCCACCAACTTCACAGGGGACAATCAGCCCCAGCATTTT	CATNFTGDNQPQHF
TRBV9	-	TRBJ2-1	few	11	TGTGCCAGCGGGAGTAGCGATGAGCAGTTCTTC	CASGSSDEQFF
TRBV9	TRBD2	TRBJ2-1	few	15	TGTGCCAGCAGCGCCACTAGCGGGACATACAATGAGCAGTTCTTC	CASSATSGTYNEQFF
TRBV25-1	-	TRBJ2-3	few	15	TGTGCCAGCAGTGAACCCCAGCATCGGGGGGATACGCAGTATTTT	CASSEPQHRGDTQYF
TRBV7-2	-	TRBJ2-1	few	13	TGTGCCAGCAGCTTAGCCGCGGTTGGAGAGCAGTTCTTC	CASSLAAVGEQFF
TRBV7-9	-	TRBJ2-1	few	13	TGTGCCAGCAGCTTTAGACTGGTGGATGAGCAGTTCTTC	CASSFRLVDEQFF
TRBV7-2	-	TRBJ2-1	-	13	TGTGCCAGCAGCCTTTACACGGGGAATGAGCAGTTCTTC	CASSLYTGNEQFF
TRBV15	-	TRBJ2-2	-	13	TGTGCCTCCTCCACTGTCAACACCGGGGAGCTGTTTTTT	CASSTVNTGELFF
TRBV18	-	TRBJ1-4	-	16	TGTGCCAGCTCACCAAGGTCGGAGACAACTAATGAAAAACTGTTTTTT	CASSPRSETTNEKLFF
TRBV7-9	-	TRBJ2-1	-	13	TGTGCCAGCAGCTCCCCTTTCTACAATGAGCAGTTCTTC	CASSSPFYNEQFF
TRBV7-9	-	TRBJ2-7	few	13	TGTGCCAGCAGCTTAGCACCAACCTACGAGCAGTACTTC	CASSLAPTYEQYF
TRBV6-7	TRBD2	TRBJ2-2	-	16	TGTGCCAGCAAGGCTAGCGGGAGCGGGAACACCGGGGAGCTGTTTTTT	CASKASGSGNTGELFF
TRBV5-1	-	TRBJ1-6	-	14	TGCGCCAGCAGCTTGGGGACGGACAATTCACCCCTCCACTTT	CASSLGTDNSPLHF
TRBV5-1	-	TRBJ2-6	-	16	TGCGCCAGCAGCTTAGAAGTGGTTGCTGGGGCCAACGTCCTGACTTTC	CASSLEVVAGANVLTF
TRBV5-4	-	TRBJ2-1	few	14	TGTGCCAGCAGCCAAGTCGTCTGGGGAATAGGGCAGTTCTTC	CASSQVVWGIGQFF
TRBV7-9	-	TRBJ2-1	few	13	TGTGCCAGCAGCTTAGGGGCTTACAATGAGCAGTTCTTC	CASSLGAYNEQFF
TRBV28	TRBD1	TRBJ2-3	few	16	TGTGCCAGCAGTTCCCGGGACAGGGGTATAACAGATACGCAGTATTTT	CASSSRDRGITDTQYF
TRBV18	-	TRBJ2-1	-	13	TGTGCCAGCTCACCTCCGGGGTACAATGAGCAGTTCTTC	CASSPPGYNEQFF
TRBV25-1	-	TRBJ1-1	-	12	TGTGCCAGCGCCGAGGAATACACTGAAGCTTTCTTT	CASAEEYTEAFF
TRBV25-1	-	TRBJ2-6	many	13	TGTGCCAGCAGTGAATATGGGGCCAACGTCCTGACTTTC	CASSEYGANVLTF
TRBV7-2	-	TRBJ1-2	few	13	TGTGCCAGCAGCCTGGGGCCGTGGGGTGGCTACACCTTC	CASSLGPWGGYTF
TRBV11-2	-	TRBJ1-5	-	17	TGTGCCAGCAGCGCAATACCGGGACGGATTAGCAATCAGCCCCAGCATTTT	CASSAIPGRISNQPQHF
TRBV6-5	TRBD1	TRBJ2-3	-	14	TGTGCCAGCAGCCGGACAGGGAGCACAGATACGCAGTATTTT	CASSRTGSTDTQYF
TRBV28	-	TRBJ1-1	few	15	TGTGCCAGCATTGGCAGGGGAACAGGGAACACTGAAGCTTTCTTT	CASIGRGTGNTEAFF
TRBV7-3	-	TRBJ2-3	-	16	TGTGCCAGCAGCTTAATACCAGGGGCCAGCACAGATACGCAGTATTTT	CASSLIPGASTDTQYF
TRBV7-7	TRBD2	TRBJ2-1	once	18	TGTGCCAGCAGCCTTGACGTTCGTTCGAGCGGGGGACGAGATGAGCAGTTCTTC	CASSLDVRSSGGRDEQFF
TRBV7-2	-	TRBJ2-3	-	14	TGTGCCAGCAGCCCCGACCGCAGCACAGATACGCAGTATTTT	CASSPDRSTDTQYF
TRBV7-3	TRBD2	TRBJ2-5	-	16	TGTGCCAGCAGCTTATCGGCAGCGGGGGGCCAAGAGACCCAGTACTTC	CASSLSAAGGQETQYF
TRBV18	TRBD1	TRBJ1-2	few	13	TGTGCCAGCTCCCTCGGACAGGGAGATGGCTACACCTTC	CASSLGQGDGYTF
TRBV9	-	TRBJ2-3	-	14	TGTGCCAGCAGCGTGGCGGGTGTGGCAGATACGCAGTATTTT	CASSVAGVADTQYF
TRBV7-9	TRBD2	TRBJ2-5	few	13	TGTGCCAGCAGACGGGAGGCCCAAGAGACCCAGTACTTC	CASRREAQETQYF
TRBV6-5	-	TRBJ1-6	-	15	TGTGCCAGCAGTTACGGGCAGGGAGGGCGAAAAGCCCTCCACTTT	CASSYGQGGRKALHF
TRBV5-1	TRBD2	TRBJ2-1	-	16	TGCGCCAGCAGCTTGACGGCGGGAGGCAAATACAATGAGCAGTTCTTC	CASSLTAGGKYNEQFF
TRBV15	-	TRBJ1-2	-	13	TGTGCCACCAGTCCTGACACAAACTATGGCTACACCTTC	CATSPDTNYGYTF
TRBV7-9	-	TRBJ2-1	few	15	TGTGCCAGCAGCCCCCCGGGACTCGAGGACAATGAGCAGTTCTTC	CASSPPGLEDNEQFF
TRBV29-1	TRBD1	TRBJ2-3	-	17	TGCAGCGTCCCTGGGGCCAGGGGGAATTCGAATACAGATACGCAGTATTTT	CSVPGARGNSNTDTQYF
TRBV5-4	TRBD2	TRBJ2-3	-	16	TGTGCCAGCAGCTTGGGTAGCGGGGGGGCCCGGGATACGCAGTATTTT	CASSLGSGGARDTQYF
TRBV7-3	-	TRBJ2-1	few	14	TGTGCCAGCAGCTTAGGGTTCAGTTACAATGAGCAGTTCTTC	CASSLGFSYNEQFF
TRBV30	TRBD2	TRBJ2-1	-	14	TGTGCCTGGAGTCCAGGACTAGCGGGAGGGCCGGGGTTCTTC	CAWSPGLAGGPGFF
TRBV7-2	-	TRBJ1-2	few	17	TGTGCCAGCAGCTTAGAGGTCCAGGTCGGAAACTTGGATGGCTACACCTTC	CASSLEVQVGNLDGYTF
TRBV18	-	TRBJ2-3	few	15	TGTGCCAGTTCGACCGGGACGCTGACAACAGATACGCAGTATTTT	CASSTGTLTTDTQYF
TRBV7-8	TRBD2	TRBJ2-1	-	16	TGTGCCAGCAGCCCGAGGGACTACCCCCTTAACAATGAGCAGTTCTTC	CASSPRDYPLNNEQFF
TRBV7-2	-	TRBJ2-3	few	14	TGTGCCAGCAGCACCGGGACTTCAACAGATACGCAGTATTTT	CASSTGTSTDTQYF
TRBV2	TRBD2	TRBJ2-5	few	16	TGTGCCAGCAGCCTAGCGGGGGGTCCCATCCAAGAGACCCAGTACTTC	CASSLAGGPIQETQYF
TRBV29-1	-	TRBJ1-5	-	14	TGCAGCCCCCGGGGGGCTGATAGCAATCAGCCCCAGCATTTT	CSPRGADSNQPQHF
TRBV5-4	-	TRBJ1-1	-	15	TGTGCCAGCAGCTCAAAACAGGGAGCCAACACTGAAGCTTTCTTT	CASSSKQGANTEAFF
TRBV14	-	TRBJ2-1	few	15	TGTGCCAGCAGCCAAGATCGACAGGCCTACAATGAGCAGTTCTTC	CASSQDRQAYNEQFF
TRBV6-1	-	TRBJ2-5	-	14	TGTGCCAGCAGTGAACTCAGGGGCCAAGAGACCCAGTACTTC	CASSELRGQETQYF